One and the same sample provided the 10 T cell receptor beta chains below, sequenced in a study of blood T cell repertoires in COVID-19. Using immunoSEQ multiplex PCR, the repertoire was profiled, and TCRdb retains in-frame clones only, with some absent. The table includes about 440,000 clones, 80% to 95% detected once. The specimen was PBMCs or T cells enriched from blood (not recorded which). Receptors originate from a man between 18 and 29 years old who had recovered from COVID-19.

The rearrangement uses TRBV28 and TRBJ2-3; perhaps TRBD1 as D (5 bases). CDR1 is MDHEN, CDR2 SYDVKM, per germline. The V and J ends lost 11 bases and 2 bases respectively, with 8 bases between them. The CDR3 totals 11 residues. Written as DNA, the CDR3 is TGTGCCGCAGGGTCCACAGATACGCAGTATTTT. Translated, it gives CAAGSTDTQYF.

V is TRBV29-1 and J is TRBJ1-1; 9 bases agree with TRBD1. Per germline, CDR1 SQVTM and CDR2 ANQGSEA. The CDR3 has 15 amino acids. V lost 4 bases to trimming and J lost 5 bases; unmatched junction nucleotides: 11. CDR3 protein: CSVGRGTGSRTEAFF. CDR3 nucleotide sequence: TGCAGCGTTGGACGGGGGACAGGGTCGAGAACTGAAGCTTTCTTT.

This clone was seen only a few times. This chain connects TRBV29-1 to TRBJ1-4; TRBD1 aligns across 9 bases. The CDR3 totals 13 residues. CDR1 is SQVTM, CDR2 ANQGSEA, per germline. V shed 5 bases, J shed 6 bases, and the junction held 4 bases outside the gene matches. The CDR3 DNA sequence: TGCAGCGTTCGGGACAGGGTAGATGAAAAACTGTTTTTT. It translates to CSVRDRVDEKLFF.

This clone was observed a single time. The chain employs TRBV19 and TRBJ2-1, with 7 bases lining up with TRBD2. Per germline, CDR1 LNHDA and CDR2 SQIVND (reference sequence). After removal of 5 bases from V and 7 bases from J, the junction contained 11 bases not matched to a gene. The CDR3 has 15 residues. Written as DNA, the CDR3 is TGTGCCAGTAGTCCCCTGGCGGGAGCGGTGAATGAGCAGTTCTTC. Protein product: CASSPLAGAVNEQFF.

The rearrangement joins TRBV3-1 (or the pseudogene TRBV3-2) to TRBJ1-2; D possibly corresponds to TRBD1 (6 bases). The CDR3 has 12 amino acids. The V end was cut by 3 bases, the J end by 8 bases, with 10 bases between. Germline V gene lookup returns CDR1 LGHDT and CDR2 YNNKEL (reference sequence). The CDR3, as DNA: TGTGCCAGCAGCCAGGGGGCCGAAGGCTACACCTTC. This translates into CASSQGAEGYTF.

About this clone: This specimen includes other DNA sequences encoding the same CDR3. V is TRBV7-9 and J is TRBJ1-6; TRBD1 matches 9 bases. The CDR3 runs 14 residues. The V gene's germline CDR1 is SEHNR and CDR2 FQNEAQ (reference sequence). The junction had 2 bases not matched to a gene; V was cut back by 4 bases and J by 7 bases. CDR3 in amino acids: CASSSGQGNSPLHF. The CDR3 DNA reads TGTGCCAGCAGCTCCGGACAGGGGAATTCACCCCTCCACTTT. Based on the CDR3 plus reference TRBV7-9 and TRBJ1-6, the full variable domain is DTGVSQNPRHKITKRGQNVTFRCDPISEHNRLYWYRQTLGQGPEFLTYFQNEAQLEKSRLLSDRFSAERPKGSFSTLEIQRTEQGDSAMYLCASSSGQGNSPLHFGNGTRLTVT.

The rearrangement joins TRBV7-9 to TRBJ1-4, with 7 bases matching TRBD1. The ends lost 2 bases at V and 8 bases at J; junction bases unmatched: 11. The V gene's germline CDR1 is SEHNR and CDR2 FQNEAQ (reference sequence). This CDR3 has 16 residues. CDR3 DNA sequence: TGTGCCAGCAGCTTACCAGACAGGGAGGTTCGCGAAAAACTGTTTTTT. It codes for CASSLPDREVREKLFF. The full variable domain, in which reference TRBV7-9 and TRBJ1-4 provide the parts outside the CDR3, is DTGVSQNPRHKITKRGQNVTFRCDPISEHNRLYWYRQTLGQGPEFLTYFQNEAQLEKSRLLSDRFSAERPKGSFSTLEIQRTEQGDSAMYLCASSLPDREVREKLFFGSGTQLSVL.

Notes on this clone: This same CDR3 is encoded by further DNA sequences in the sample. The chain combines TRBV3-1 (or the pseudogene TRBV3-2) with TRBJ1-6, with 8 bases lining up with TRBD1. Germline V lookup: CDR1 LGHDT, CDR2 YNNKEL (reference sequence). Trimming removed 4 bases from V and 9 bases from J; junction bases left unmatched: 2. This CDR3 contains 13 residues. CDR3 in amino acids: CASSPGQGSPLHF. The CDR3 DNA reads TGTGCCAGCAGCCCTGGACAGGGTTCACCCCTCCACTTT.

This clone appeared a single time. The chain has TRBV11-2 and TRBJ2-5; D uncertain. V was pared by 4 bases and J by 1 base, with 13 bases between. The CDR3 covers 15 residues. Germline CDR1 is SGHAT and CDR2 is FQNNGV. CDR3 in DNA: TGTGCCAGCAGCTCCCCCGGGTTCCTCCAAGAGACCCAGTACTTC. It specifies CASSSPGFLQETQYF. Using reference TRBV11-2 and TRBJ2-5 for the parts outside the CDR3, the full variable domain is EAGVAQSPRYKIIEKRQSVAFWCNPISGHATLYWYQQILGQGPKLLIQFQNNGVVDDSQLPKDRFSAERLKGVDSTLKIQPAKLEDSAVYLCASSSPGFLQETQYFGPGTRLLVL.

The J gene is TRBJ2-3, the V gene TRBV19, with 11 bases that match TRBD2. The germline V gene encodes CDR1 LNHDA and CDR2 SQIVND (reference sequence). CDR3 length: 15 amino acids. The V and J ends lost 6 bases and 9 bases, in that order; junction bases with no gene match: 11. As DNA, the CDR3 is TGTGCCAGTAGCCGAGGGGGGCTAGCGGGAGGAACGCAGTATTTT. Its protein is CASSRGGLAGGTQYF.